The 23 T cell receptor beta chains below all came from one sample that was sequenced in a study of blood T cell repertoires in COVID-19. Produced via immunoSEQ multiplex PCR; TCRdb's table is partial and in-frame only. This sample has about 210,000 clones, with approximately 82% found just once. Sequencing was carried out using peripheral blood. The receptors stem from a woman in her thirties or forties with acute or convalescent COVID-19.

The chain recombines TRBV19 with TRBJ1-1; D is perhaps TRBD1 (6 bases). V shed 4 bases and J shed 4 bases, with 28 bases lying between them. This CDR3 has 19 residues. CDR1 and CDR2 (germline): LNHDA, SQIVND (reference sequence). Here the CDR3 reads CASSKGGWVHTGTRTEAFF. Here the CDR3 DNA reads TGTGCCAGTAGTAAAGGGGGATGGGTTCATACCGGGACCCGCACTGAAGCTTTCTTT.

The chain joins TRBV28 to TRBJ2-2, with a possible D match to TRBD1 (6 bases). This CDR3 contains 16 residues. Germline lookup yields CDR1 MDHEN and CDR2 SYDVKM. Trimming left V 0 bases short and J 4 bases short, with 12 bases between. The DNA of the CDR3 is TGTGCCAGCAGTTTATGGGGGACATGGAGCACCGGGGAGCTGTTTTTT. Translation gives CASSLWGTWSTGELFF.

The V call is TRBV12-3 or TRBV12-4, the J call TRBJ2-2, with D possibly being TRBD2 (6 bases). CDR3 size: 12 residues. V lost 4 bases, J lost 8 bases, and 8 bases lay in between. The chain's CDR3 is CASSWDSGELFF. The CDR3 nucleotides read TGTGCCAGCAGTTGGGACTCTGGGGAGCTGTTTTTT.

The chain has TRBV5-1 and TRBJ1-2, with D maybe TRBD1 (6 bases). The CDR3 extends over 13 amino acids. Trimming shortened V by 5 bases and J by 6 bases, and 14 bases separated the two germline ends. Germline V gives CDR1 SGHRS, CDR2 YFSETQ. DNA of the CDR3: TGCGCCAGCAGACGCGAGGGGGTTGATGGCTACACCTTC. Translation: CASRREGVDGYTF.

This clone was counted a single time. The V gene is TRBV7-2, the J gene TRBJ2-7; 9 bases fit TRBD2. The germline gives CDR1 SGHTA, CDR2 FQGNSA. Trimming took 8 bases from V and 0 from J; bases not matched to a gene: 8. The CDR3 contains 15 residues. In DNA, the CDR3 is TGTGCCAGCTCCAGGGTACTAGCGGGCTCCTACGAGCAGTACTTC. Translating gives CASSRVLAGSYEQYF.

V is TRBV4-1 and J is TRBJ2-1; no firm D call. This CDR3 is 13 amino acids long. The V end lost 4 bases, the J end lost 4 bases, and 8 bases lay between the germline ends. Germline-derived CDR1 and CDR2 are MGHRA and YSYEKL. As DNA, the CDR3 is TGCGCCAGCAGCCCGCAGATATACAATGAGCAGTTCTTC. Amino acid sequence: CASSPQIYNEQFF.

The chain has TRBV19 and TRBJ2-1, with 7 nucleotides matching TRBD2. V trimming: 2 bases; J trimming: 9 bases; junction bases outside the gene matches: 7. The CDR3 has 14 amino acids. Germline-derived CDR1 and CDR2 are LNHDA and SQIVND (reference sequence). Written as DNA, the CDR3 is TGTGCCAGTAGTATAATGGCGGGAGTGGCTGAGCAGTTCTTC. Its protein is CASSIMAGVAEQFF.

The DNA of the CDR3 is TGTGCCAGCAGCCAAGATCACGGGTCGGTTCAGCCCCAGCATTTT. It specifies CASSQDHGSVQPQHF. J is TRBJ1-5 and V is TRBV3-1 (or the pseudogene TRBV3-2); D gene unclear. This CDR3 region has 15 residues. Trimming took 0 bases from V and 6 from J, leaving 12 bases between them. The germline CDR1 and CDR2 sequences are LGHDT and YNNKEL (reference sequence).

J is TRBJ2-1 and V is TRBV14, with 10 bases fitting TRBD2. The CDR3 has 19 amino acids. Germline loops: CDR1 SGHDN, CDR2 FVKESK. Losses at the gene ends were 4 bases for V and 5 bases for J; bases not matched to a gene: 17. CDR3 sequence: CASSPRQREGLRKDNEQFF. The CDR3 DNA follows: TGTGCCAGCAGCCCTCGCCAGCGGGAGGGCCTTCGTAAGGACAATGAGCAGTTCTTC.

The chain recombines TRBV7-8 with TRBJ2-7; D gene unclear. The CDR3 spans 13 residues. Germline V gene sequence: CDR1 SGHVS, CDR2 FQNEAQ. V was pared by 5 bases and J by 3 bases, with 11 bases between. CDR3 protein: CASSRNQNYEQYF. The CDR3 bases are TGTGCCAGCAGCCGCAATCAGAACTACGAGCAGTACTTC.

This clone came up once. The chain's CDR3 is CASAIFAQTGGNQPQHF. The CDR3 DNA sequence: TGTGCTAGTGCCATCTTCGCGCAAACAGGGGGCAATCAGCCCCAGCATTTT. This sequence joins TRBV12-5 and TRBJ1-5; 7 bases are shared with TRBD1. V shed 7 bases and J 2 bases; nucleotides not matched to a gene: 14. The CDR3 contains 17 residues. Germline-derived CDR1 and CDR2 are LGHNT and FRNRAP.

The rearrangement links TRBV5-7 to TRBJ2-3; 12 nucleotides match TRBD2. TRBV5-7 is assigned to the ORF class and has an uncertain function. Germline trimming cut 3 bases from V and 1 base from J; bases unmatched to any gene: 9. CDR3 length: 18 amino acids. CDR3 nucleotides: TGTGCCAGCAGCTCTGATACTCGACTAGCGGGGGGCACAGATACGCAGTATTTT. This gives the protein CASSSDTRLAGGTDTQYF.

The CDR3 region has the DNA TGTGCCAGCAGAGGCCAGGGCCAGCCCCAGCATTTT. Translation: CASRGQGQPQHF. V usage is TRBV2 and J usage is TRBJ1-5; possibly TRBD1 for D (5 bases). Germline CDR1 and CDR2: SNHLY and FYNNEI. There are 12 residues in the CDR3. The V and J ends lost 6 bases and 7 bases respectively, with 10 bases between them.

This chain links TRBV4-2 with TRBJ2-7; 8 bases map to TRBD1. The germline V gene has CDR1 LGHNA and CDR2 YNFKEQ. Germline trimming cut 0 bases from V and 0 bases from J; bases unmatched to any gene: 1. This CDR3 has 15 residues. In DNA form, the CDR3 reads TGTGCCAGCAGCCAAGACGGACAGGGCTCCTACGAGCAGTACTTC. Its translation: CASSQDGQGSYEQYF.

The rearrangement joins TRBV5-6 to TRBJ2-1, with D possibly matching TRBD2 (5 bases). The CDR3 contains 16 residues. The V and J ends lost 1 base and 0 bases respectively, with 11 bases between them. Germline V gives CDR1 SGHDT, CDR2 YYEEEE. CDR3 sequence reads: CASSLISGSSYNEQFF. CDR3 nucleotide sequence: TGTGCCAGCAGCTTGATATCGGGGAGCTCCTACAATGAGCAGTTCTTC.

V usage is TRBV5-1 and J usage is TRBJ1-4; 9 nucleotides line up with TRBD1. The germline CDR1 and CDR2 sequences are SGHRS and YFSETQ. CDR3 length equals 17 residues. V shed 4 bases and J 8 bases; nucleotides not matched to a gene: 15. The CDR3 DNA reads as TGCGCCAGCAGCCCTCGGGGGACAGGGAACCTTAGGGAAAAACTGTTTTTT. Translating gives CASSPRGTGNLREKLFF. The whole variable domain, filled in from reference TRBV5-1 and TRBJ1-4, reads KAGVTQTPRYLIKTRGQQVTLSCSPISGHRSVSWYQQTPGQGLQFLFEYFSETQRNKGNFPGRFSGRQFSNSRSEMNVSTLELGDSALYLCASSPRGTGNLREKLFFGSGTQLSVL.

The V call is TRBV7-9, the J call TRBJ2-2, with 7 bases aligning to TRBD2. The junction had 9 bases not matched to a gene; V was cut back by 5 bases and J by 0 bases. This CDR3 region has 17 residues. From germline, CDR1 is SEHNR and CDR2 FQNEAQ (reference sequence). CDR3 loop: CASSTVLSGANTGELFF. The CDR3, as DNA: TGTGCCAGCAGCACAGTTTTGAGCGGGGCGAACACCGGGGAGCTGTTTTTT.

The chain's CDR3 is CASSVGTGMGYGYTF. Written as DNA, the CDR3 is TGTGCCAGCAGCGTAGGAACAGGGATGGGCTATGGCTACACCTTC. V usage is TRBV9 and J usage is TRBJ1-2; TRBD1 is a possible D gene (6 bases). This CDR3 region has 15 residues. The ends were cut back, 0 bases at V and 4 bases at J, with 13 bases in the middle. Germline values: CDR1 SGDLS, CDR2 YYNGEE. Supplemented by reference TRBV9 and TRBJ1-2, the full variable domain reads DSGVTQTPKHLITATGQRVTLRCSPRSGDLSVYWYQQSLDQGLQFLIQYYNGEERAKGNILERFSAQQFPDLHSELNLSSLELGDSALYFCASSVGTGMGYGYTFGSGTRLTVV.

The rearrangement uses TRBV9 and TRBJ1-2; 7 positions match TRBD1. CDR1 and CDR2 from the germline V gene are SGDLS and YYNGEE. With V trimmed by 3 bases and J by 2 bases, 7 bases remained unmatched. The CDR3 length is 15 residues. The CDR3 sequence is CASSGGQPRNYGYTF. The CDR3 nucleotides are TGTGCCAGCAGCGGGGGACAGCCTCGGAACTATGGCTACACCTTC.

The V gene is TRBV30, the J gene TRBJ1-2; possibly TRBD1 for D (6 bases). Per the germline V gene, CDR1 is GTSNPN and CDR2 is SVGIG (reference sequence). The CDR3 has 12 residues. The V and J ends lost 1 base and 10 bases respectively, with 13 bases between them. The CDR3 nucleotides are TGTGCCTGGAGTGGCCGGGACAAGGACTACACCTTC. Residues: CAWSGRDKDYTF.

This sequence joins TRBV5-1 and TRBJ2-1, with 13 bases aligning to TRBD2. CDR1 and CDR2 (germline): SGHRS, YFSETQ. The CDR3 runs to 13 residues. With 8 bases clipped from V and 6 bases from J, the junction kept 2 bases outside the gene matches. The CDR3, as DNA: TGCGCCAGTAGACTAGCGGGAGGCAATGAGCAGTTCTTC. Translating gives CASRLAGGNEQFF.

This clone turned up a few times. CDR3 region: CASSITSGGYNEQFF. In DNA, the CDR3 is TGTGCCAGCAGCATTACTAGCGGGGGGTACAATGAGCAGTTCTTC. The chain carries TRBV7-8 and TRBJ2-1, with TRBD2 matching 12 bases. The CDR3 consists of 15 residues. V lost 5 bases to trimming and J lost 4 bases; unmatched junction nucleotides: 3. The germline CDR1 and CDR2 sequences are SGHVS and FQNEAQ.

The chain carries TRBV6-1 and TRBJ2-2; 8 nucleotides line up with TRBD2. The V and J ends lost 0 bases and 4 bases, in that order; junction bases with no gene match: 7. This CDR3 has 17 amino acids. CDR1 and CDR2 (germline): MNHNS, SASEGT. The DNA for the CDR3 is TGTGCCAGCAGTGAAGCAGGGCTAGCGGGTGTCACCGGGGAGCTGTTTTTT. It encodes CASSEAGLAGVTGELFF.